This T cell receptor beta chain comes out of a study of CXCR3-negative and CXCR3-positive naive CD8 T cells. Preparation of TRB cDNA libraries relied on 5' RACE carrying UMI labels. TCRdb reanalyzed the 5' RACE reads, giving one entry per CDR3 protein sequence and no DNA. This sample's table reports 150,000 or so distinct CDR3 sequences. Whole-study results and caveats: TRB CDR3 properties indicated TCR strength, while surface CD5 was similar across naive subsets.

CD45RO-CCR7+CD27+CD95- cells counted as naive CD8+ T cells. The CDR3 length is 16 residues. The V gene's germline CDR1 is DFQATT and CDR2 SNEGSKA (reference sequence). Comments on this clonotype: The target antigen is unknown.

What was sequenced was naive CXCR3- CD8+ T cells from blood. Subset meaning: CD45RO-CCR7+CD27+CD95- naive CD8+ T cells lacking CXCR3 (TNR3-). The chain links TRBV20-1 to TRBJ1-4. The origin of this receptor is a human donor in good health. Some clones in this sample may be carry-over from other donors' samples. CDR3 protein: CSARDFRPGNNEKLFF.